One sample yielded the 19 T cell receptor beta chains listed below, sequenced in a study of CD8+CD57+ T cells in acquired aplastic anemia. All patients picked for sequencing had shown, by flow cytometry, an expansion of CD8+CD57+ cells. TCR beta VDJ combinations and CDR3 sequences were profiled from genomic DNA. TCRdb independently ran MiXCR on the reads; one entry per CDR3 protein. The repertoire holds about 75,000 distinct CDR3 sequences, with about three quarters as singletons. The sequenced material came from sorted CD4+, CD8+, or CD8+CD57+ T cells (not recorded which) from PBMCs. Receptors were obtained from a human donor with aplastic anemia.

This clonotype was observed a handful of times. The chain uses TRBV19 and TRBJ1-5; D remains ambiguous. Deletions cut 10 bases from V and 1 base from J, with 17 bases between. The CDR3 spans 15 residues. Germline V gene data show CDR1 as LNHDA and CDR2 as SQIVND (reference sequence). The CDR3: CATLPTQRSNQPQHF. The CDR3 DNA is TGTGCCACCCTCCCGACACAACGGAGCAATCAGCCCCAGCATTTT. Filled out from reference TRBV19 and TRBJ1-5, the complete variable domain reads DGGITQSPKYLFRKEGQNVTLSCEQNLNHDAMYWYRQDPGQGLRLIYYSQIVNDFQKGDIAEGYSVSREKKESFPLTVTSAQKNPTAFYLCATLPTQRSNQPQHFGDGTRLSIL.

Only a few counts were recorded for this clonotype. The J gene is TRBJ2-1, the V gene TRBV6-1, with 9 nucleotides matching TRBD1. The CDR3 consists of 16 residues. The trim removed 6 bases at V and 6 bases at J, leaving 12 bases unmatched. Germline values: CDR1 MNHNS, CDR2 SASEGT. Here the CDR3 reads CASSQGGTGLSNEQFF. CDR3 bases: TGTGCCAGCAGCCAGGGGGGGACAGGGTTGAGCAATGAGCAGTTCTTC.

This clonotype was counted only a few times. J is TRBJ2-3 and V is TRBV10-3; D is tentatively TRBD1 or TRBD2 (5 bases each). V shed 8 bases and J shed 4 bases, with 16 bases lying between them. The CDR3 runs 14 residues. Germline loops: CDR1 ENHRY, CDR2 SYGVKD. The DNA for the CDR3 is TGTGCCATCGCAGACAGCGGAAGCTCAGATACGCAGTATTTT. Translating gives CAIADSGSSDTQYF.

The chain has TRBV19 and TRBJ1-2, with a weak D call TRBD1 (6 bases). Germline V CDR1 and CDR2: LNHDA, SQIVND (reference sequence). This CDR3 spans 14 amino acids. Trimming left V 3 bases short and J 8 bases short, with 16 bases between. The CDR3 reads CASSMIDRTHGYTF. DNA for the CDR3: TGTGCCAGTAGTATGATAGACAGGACTCACGGCTACACCTTC.

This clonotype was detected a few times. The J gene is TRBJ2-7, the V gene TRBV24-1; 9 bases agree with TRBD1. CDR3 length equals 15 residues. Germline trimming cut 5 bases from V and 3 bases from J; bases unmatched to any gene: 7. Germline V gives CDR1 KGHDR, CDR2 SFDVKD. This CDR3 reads CATSGAGQGIYEQYF. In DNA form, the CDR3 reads TGTGCCACCAGTGGAGCGGGACAGGGTATCTACGAGCAGTACTTC.

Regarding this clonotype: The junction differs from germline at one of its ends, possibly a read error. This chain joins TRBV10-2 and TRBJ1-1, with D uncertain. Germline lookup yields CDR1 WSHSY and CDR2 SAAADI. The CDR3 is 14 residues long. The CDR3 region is CAGSESRGLGEAFF. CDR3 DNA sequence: TGCGCCGGCAGTGAGTCGAGAGGGTTGGGTGAAGCTTTCTTT.

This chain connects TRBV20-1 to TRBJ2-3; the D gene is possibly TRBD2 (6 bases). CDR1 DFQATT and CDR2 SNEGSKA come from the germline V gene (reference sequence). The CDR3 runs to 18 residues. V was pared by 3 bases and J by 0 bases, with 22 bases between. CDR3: CSASDTSTVGASTDTQYF. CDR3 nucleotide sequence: TGCAGTGCTAGTGACACTAGCACAGTTGGGGCTAGCACAGATACGCAGTATTTT.

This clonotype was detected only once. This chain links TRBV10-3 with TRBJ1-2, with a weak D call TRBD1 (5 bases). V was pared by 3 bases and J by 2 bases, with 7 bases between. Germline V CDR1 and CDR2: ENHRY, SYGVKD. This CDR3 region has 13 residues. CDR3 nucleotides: TGTGCCATCAGTGAAGACAGAAACTATGGCTACACCTTC. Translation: CAISEDRNYGYTF.

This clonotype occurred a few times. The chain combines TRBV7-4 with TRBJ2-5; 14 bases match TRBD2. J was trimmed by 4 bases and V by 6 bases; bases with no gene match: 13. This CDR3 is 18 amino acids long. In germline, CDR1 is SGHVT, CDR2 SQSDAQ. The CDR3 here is CASSWPGLAGGSRETQYF. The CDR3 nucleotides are TGTGCCAGCAGTTGGCCCGGACTAGCGGGGGGAAGCCGAGAGACCCAGTACTTC.

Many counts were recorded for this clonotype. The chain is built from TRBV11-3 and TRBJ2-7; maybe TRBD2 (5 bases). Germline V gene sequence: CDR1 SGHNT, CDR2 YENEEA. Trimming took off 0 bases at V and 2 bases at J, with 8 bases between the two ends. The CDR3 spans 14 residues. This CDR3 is CASSLDPAAYEQYF. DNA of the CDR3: TGTGCCAGCAGCTTAGATCCAGCGGCCTACGAGCAGTACTTC.

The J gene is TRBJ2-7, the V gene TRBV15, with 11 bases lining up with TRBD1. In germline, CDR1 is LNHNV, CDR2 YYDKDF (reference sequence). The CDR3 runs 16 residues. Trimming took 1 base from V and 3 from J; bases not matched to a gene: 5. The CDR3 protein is CATSRAAGTGGYEQYF. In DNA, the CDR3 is TGTGCCACCAGCAGAGCTGCCGGGACAGGGGGCTACGAGCAGTACTTC.

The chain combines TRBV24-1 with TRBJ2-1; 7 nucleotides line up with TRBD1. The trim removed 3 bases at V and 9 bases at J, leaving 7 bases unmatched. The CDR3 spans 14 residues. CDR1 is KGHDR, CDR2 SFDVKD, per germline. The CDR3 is CATSDSHHRGEQFF. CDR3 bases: TGTGCCACCAGTGATAGTCACCACAGGGGTGAGCAGTTCTTC.

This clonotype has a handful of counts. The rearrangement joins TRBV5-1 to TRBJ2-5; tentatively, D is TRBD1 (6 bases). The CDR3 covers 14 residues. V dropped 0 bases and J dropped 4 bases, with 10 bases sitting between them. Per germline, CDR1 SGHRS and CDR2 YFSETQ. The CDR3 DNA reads TGCGCCAGCAGCTTGGGGACAGCGAGAGAGACCCAGTACTTC. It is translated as CASSLGTARETQYF.

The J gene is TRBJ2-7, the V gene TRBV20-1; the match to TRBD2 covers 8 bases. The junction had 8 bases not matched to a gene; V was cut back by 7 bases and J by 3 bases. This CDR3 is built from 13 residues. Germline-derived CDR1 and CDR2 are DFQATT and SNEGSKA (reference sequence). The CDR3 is CSDRSGAIYEQYF. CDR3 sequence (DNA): TGCAGTGACCGTAGCGGGGCAATCTACGAGCAGTACTTC.

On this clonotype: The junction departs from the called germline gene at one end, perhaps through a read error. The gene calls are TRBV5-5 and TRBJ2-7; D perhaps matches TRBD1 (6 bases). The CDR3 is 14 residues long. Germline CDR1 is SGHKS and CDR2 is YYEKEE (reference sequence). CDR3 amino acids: CASTFQGHSYEQYF. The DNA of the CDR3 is TGCGCCAGCACCTTCCAGGGACACTCTTACGAGCAGTACTTC.

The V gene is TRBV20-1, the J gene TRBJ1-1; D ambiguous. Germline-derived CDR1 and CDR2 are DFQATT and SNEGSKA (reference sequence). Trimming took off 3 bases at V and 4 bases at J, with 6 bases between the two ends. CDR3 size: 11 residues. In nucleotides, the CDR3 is TGCAGTGCTAGTTGGGGCACTGAAGCTTTCTTT. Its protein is CSASWGTEAFF.

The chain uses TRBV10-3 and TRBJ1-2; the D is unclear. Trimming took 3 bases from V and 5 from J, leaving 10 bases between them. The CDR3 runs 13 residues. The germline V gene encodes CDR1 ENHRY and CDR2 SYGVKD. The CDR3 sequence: CAISEGQIYGYTF. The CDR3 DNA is TGTGCCATCAGTGAAGGGCAGATATATGGCTACACCTTC.

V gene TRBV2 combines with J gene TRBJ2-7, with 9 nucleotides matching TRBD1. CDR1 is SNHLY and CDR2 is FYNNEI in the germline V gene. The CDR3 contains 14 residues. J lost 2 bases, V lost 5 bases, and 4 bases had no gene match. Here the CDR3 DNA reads TGTGCCAGCAGTCGGGACAGGGAGACCTACGAGCAGTACTTC. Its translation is CASSRDRETYEQYF.

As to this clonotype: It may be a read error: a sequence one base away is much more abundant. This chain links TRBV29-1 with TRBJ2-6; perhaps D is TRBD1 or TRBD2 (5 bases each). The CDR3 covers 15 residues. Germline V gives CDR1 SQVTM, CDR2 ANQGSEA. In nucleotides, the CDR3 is TGCAGCGTTGTTGCAAAGGGAGATGGGGCCGACGTCCTGACTTTC. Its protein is CSVVAKGDGADVLTF.